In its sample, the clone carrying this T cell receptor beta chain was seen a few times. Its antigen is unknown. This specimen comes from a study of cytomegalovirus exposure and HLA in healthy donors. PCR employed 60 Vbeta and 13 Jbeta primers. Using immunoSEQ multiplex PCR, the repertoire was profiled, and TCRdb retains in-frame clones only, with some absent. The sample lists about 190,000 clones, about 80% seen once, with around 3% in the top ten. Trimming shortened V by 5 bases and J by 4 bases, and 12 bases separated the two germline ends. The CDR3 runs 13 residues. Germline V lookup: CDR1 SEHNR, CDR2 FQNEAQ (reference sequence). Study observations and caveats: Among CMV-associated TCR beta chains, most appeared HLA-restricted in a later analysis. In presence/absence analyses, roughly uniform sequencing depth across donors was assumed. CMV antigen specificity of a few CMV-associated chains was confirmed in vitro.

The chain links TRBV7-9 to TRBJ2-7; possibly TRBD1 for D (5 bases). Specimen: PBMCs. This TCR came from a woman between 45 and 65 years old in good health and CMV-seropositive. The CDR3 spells CASSRKDSYEQYF. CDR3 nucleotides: TGTGCCAGCAGCCGAAAAGACAGTTACGAGCAGTACTTC. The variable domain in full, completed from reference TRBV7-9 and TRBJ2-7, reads DTGVSQNPRHKITKRGQNVTFRCDPISEHNRLYWYRQTLGQGPEFLTYFQNEAQLEKSRLLSDRFSAERPKGSFSTLEIQRTEQGDSAMYLCASSRKDSYEQYFGPGTRLTVT.